The entry below describes one T cell receptor beta chain. Source study methods: The authors estimated nucleated cell counts from reference gene primer amplification. Clones were read by immunoSEQ multiplex PCR, and TCRdb kept only the in-frame ones, dropping some. V and J calls and clone size come straight from that table; D and trimming were deduced from the DNA. This sample has a few hundred thousand clones, with about 83% found just once. This sample is drawn from a study of blood T cell repertoires in COVID-19. Trimming cost V 3 bases and J 7 bases, with 9 bases left between them. This CDR3 contains 13 residues.

Sequencing input: PBMCs or T cells enriched from blood (not recorded which). The chain recombines TRBV12-3 or TRBV12-4 with TRBJ1-4; D gene ambiguous. This sequence originates from a woman aged 45-60 years who had recovered from COVID-19. The CDR3 sequence is CASSFSWAEKLFF. The CDR3 DNA reads TGTGCCAGCAGTTTCTCCTGGGCTGAAAAACTGTTTTTT.